The rows below give T cell receptor beta chains drawn from one sample of a study of blood T cell repertoires in COVID-19. Method: immunoSEQ multiplex PCR; TCRdb's copy keeps in-frame clones and lacks some. Of 200,000 or so clones in the sample, roughly 85% were seen once. Source material: peripheral blood. All receptors come from a human donor with active or convalescent COVID-19. The donor label of this sample is uncertain. The CDR3 runs from the conserved cysteine through the conserved F or W. Fields, in order: D gene, clone size, CDR3 length, V gene, J gene, CDR3 protein, CDR3 DNA. The D gene is left open where the match is weak. For some rows the clone size is stated as once, few or many, or as a class when expanded; others skip it.

>.|.|14|TRBV5-6|TRBJ2-7
CASSAASYGYEQYF
TGTGCCAGCAGCGCCGCTAGTTATGGCTACGAGCAGTACTTC
>TRBD1|.|15|TRBV5-1|TRBJ2-2
CASNPGQGRTGELFF
TGCGCCAGCAACCCGGGACAGGGCAGGACCGGGGAGCTGTTTTTT
>.|once|13|TRBV10-3|TRBJ1-6
CAIRGGRTGPLHF
TGTGCCATCAGGGGGGGTAGGACCGGGCCCCTCCACTTT
>.|.|12|TRBV6-1|TRBJ2-2
CASSDPAGELFF
TGTGCCAGCAGTGATCCCGCCGGGGAGCTGTTTTTT
>TRBD1|.|14|TRBV30|TRBJ2-3
CAWGDWTGEYTQYF
TGTGCCTGGGGGGACTGGACAGGGGAGTATACGCAGTATTTT
>TRBD1|.|18|TRBV9|TRBJ1-2
CASSGPGQGRVTNYGYTF
TGTGCCAGCAGCGGCCCAGGACAGGGTAGAGTTACTAACTATGGCTACACCTTC
>TRBD1|.|15|TRBV24-1|TRBJ1-2
CATSDTVTGNYGYTF
TGTGCCACCAGTGACACCGTGACAGGGAACTATGGCTACACCTTC
>.|.|13|TRBV11-2|TRBJ2-5
CASSSMYQETQYF
TGTGCCAGCAGCTCCATGTACCAAGAGACCCAGTACTTC
>TRBD1|.|15|TRBV11-2|TRBJ1-3
CASSLDYRGGNTIYF
TGTGCCAGCAGCTTAGATTACAGGGGTGGAAACACCATATATTTT
>.|.|12|TRBV12-3/TRBV12-4|TRBJ1-1
CASSQLFSEAFF
TGTGCCAGCAGCCAATTGTTTTCTGAAGCTTTCTTT
>.|.|14|TRBV2|TRBJ2-3
CASTSQGKRDTQYF
TGTGCCAGCACCTCCCAGGGAAAGAGGGATACGCAGTATTTT
>.|.|12|TRBV29-1|TRBJ2-5
CSVFTPQETQYF
TGCAGCGTTTTTACTCCCCAAGAGACCCAGTACTTC
>.|once|15|TRBV6-1|TRBJ2-1
CASSETGLSYNEQFF
TGTGCCAGCAGTGAAACGGGTTTGTCCTACAATGAGCAGTTCTTC
>.|once|13|TRBV12-3/TRBV12-4|TRBJ2-7
CASSPGVAYEQYF
TGTGCCAGCAGTCCTGGGGTAGCGTACGAGCAGTACTTC
>.|.|15|TRBV19|TRBJ1-6
CASSKSGLEGSPLHF
TGTGCCAGTAGTAAAAGTGGACTGGAAGGATCACCCCTCCACTTT
>.|few|13|TRBV3-1/TRBV3-2|TRBJ2-7
CASSHQGPYEQYF
TGTGCCAGCAGCCACCAGGGGCCCTACGAGCAGTACTTC
>TRBD2|.|16|TRBV4-2|TRBJ2-1
CASSPSSSGLPGEQFF
TGTGCCAGCAGCCCCTCCTCTAGCGGGCTGCCGGGTGAGCAGTTCTTC
>.|.|15|TRBV29-1|TRBJ1-2
CSVEGRAQGNYGYTF
TGCAGCGTTGAAGGCAGGGCGCAGGGTAACTATGGCTACACCTTC
>.|.|12|TRBV7-9|TRBJ2-1
CASSLEVGATFF
TGTGCCAGCAGCTTAGAGGTGGGGGCAACTTTCTTC
>.|.|14|TRBV25-1|TRBJ2-3
CASSELSSTDTQYF
TGTGCCAGCAGTGAATTATCTAGCACAGATACGCAGTATTTT